The 2 T cell receptor beta chains given below trace back to one sample, sequenced in a study of cytomegalovirus exposure and HLA in healthy donors. PCR amplification relied on 60 Vbeta primers (plus 13 Jbeta primers). Only in-frame clones appear in the TCRdb table, and some are missing; sequencing was by immunoSEQ multiplex PCR. The table includes 150,000 or so clones, around three quarters detected once. The sequencing input was PBMCs. The receptors stem from a woman in her forties in good health and CMV-seropositive.

V gene TRBV13 combines with J gene TRBJ2-5; TRBD1 matches 8 bases. Germline trimming cut 3 bases from V and 3 bases from J; bases unmatched to any gene: 6. CDR3 length equals 15 residues. Germline lookup yields CDR1 PRHDT and CDR2 FYEKMQ (reference sequence). This CDR3 is CASSLGGQGEETQYF. DNA of the CDR3: TGTGCCAGCAGCTTGGGAGGACAGGGAGAAGAGACCCAGTACTTC.

The chain joins TRBV5-4 to TRBJ1-3; D unresolved. V was shortened by 4 bases and J by 0 bases, with 11 bases between the two germline ends. Germline CDR1 and CDR2: SGHNT and YYREEE (reference sequence). This CDR3 comprises 15 residues. The DNA for the CDR3 is TGTGCCAGCAGCCTACAGAGTTTCTCTGGAAACACCATATATTTT. Amino acids: CASSLQSFSGNTIYF.